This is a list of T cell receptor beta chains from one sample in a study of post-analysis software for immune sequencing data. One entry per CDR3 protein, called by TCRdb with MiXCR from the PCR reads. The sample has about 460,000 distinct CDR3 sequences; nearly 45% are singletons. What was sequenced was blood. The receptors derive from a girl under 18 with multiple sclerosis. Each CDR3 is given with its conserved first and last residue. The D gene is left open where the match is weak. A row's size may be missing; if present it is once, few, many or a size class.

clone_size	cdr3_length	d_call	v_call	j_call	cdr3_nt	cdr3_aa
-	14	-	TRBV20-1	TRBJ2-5	TGCAGTGCGCGCCCCCTCGAGAGGGGGGAGACCCAGTACTTC	CSARPLERGETQYF
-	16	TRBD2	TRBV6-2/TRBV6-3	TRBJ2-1	TGTGCCAGCAGTCGGACTAGCGGGGGCCCATACAATGAGCAGTTCTTC	CASSRTSGGPYNEQFF
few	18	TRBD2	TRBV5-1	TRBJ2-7	TGCGCCAGCAGCTTGGCCCCCTGTGGCGGGAGGGGCTCCTACGAGCAGTACTTC	CASSLAPCGGRGSYEQYF
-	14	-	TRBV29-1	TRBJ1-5	TGCAGCGTTGAAACGGACGGAGGGACCGAGCCCCAGCATTTT	CSVETDGGTEPQHF
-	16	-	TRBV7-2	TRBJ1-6	TGTGCCAGCAGTTTCCCGACAGGCTCCTATAATTCACCCCTCCACTTT	CASSFPTGSYNSPLHF
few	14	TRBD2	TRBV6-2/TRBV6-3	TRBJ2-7	TGTGCCAGCAGTATAAGCGGGAGGGCATACGAGCAGTACTTC	CASSISGRAYEQYF
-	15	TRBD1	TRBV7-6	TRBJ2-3	TGTGCCAGCAGCCGACCGGGACAGAGAACAGATACGCAGTATTTT	CASSRPGQRTDTQYF
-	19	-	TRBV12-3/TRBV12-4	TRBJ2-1	TGTGCCAGCAGGTCGGGGGGCAGGGGGCTAAAAAAAGTATACAATGAGCAGTTCTTC	CASRSGGRGLKKVYNEQFF
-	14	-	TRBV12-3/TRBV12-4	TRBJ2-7	TGTGCCAGCAAGAAACAGGGCGCACTCGGCGAGCAGTACTTC	CASKKQGALGEQYF
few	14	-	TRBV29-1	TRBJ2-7	TGCAGCGTTGCCTGCGGGACCGCTGGCTACGAGCAGTACTTC	CSVACGTAGYEQYF
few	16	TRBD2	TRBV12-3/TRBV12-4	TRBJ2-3	TGTGCCAGCAGTACAAGACTAGCGGGGGACCGAGATACGCAGTATTTT	CASSTRLAGDRDTQYF
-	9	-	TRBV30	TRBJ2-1	TGTGCCTGGGGGGGCGGGCAGTTCTTC	CAWGGGQFF
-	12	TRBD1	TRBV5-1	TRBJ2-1	TGCGCCAGCAGCTTGGGACAGGGTTGGCAGTTCTTC	CASSLGQGWQFF
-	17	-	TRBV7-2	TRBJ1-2	TGTGCCAGCAGCTTAGACGGGAAGGCCACAATCGGGTATGGCTACACCTTC	CASSLDGKATIGYGYTF
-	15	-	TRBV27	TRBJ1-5	TGTGCCAGCAGTCCAAGTAAATATAGCAATCAGCCCCAGCATTTT	CASSPSKYSNQPQHF
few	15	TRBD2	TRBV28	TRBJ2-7	TGTGCCAGCAGTTTTGTGGCGGGAGTAAGGTACGAGCAGTACTTC	CASSFVAGVRYEQYF
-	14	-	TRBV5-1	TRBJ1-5	TGCGCCAGCAGCTTGGCGCCAGGCAATCAGCCCCAGCATTTT	CASSLAPGNQPQHF
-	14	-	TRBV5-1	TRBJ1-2	TGCGCCAGCAGCTTGGAAGCGGATGTCTATGGCTACACCTTC	CASSLEADVYGYTF
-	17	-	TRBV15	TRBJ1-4	TGTGCCACCAGCAGAGATTGGGGGTCCCCAACTAATGAAAAACTGTTTTTT	CATSRDWGSPTNEKLFF
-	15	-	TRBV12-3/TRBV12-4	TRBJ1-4	TGTGCCAGCAGCAGAAACAGGGCTACTAATGAAAAACTGTTTTTT	CASSRNRATNEKLFF
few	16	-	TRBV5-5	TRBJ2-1	TGTGCCAGCAGCTTGCCAGAGTCTTACTCCTACAATGAGCAGTTCTTC	CASSLPESYSYNEQFF
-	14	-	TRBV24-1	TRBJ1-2	TGTGCCACCAGTGATTTGTTCAGGAACTATGGCTACACCTTC	CATSDLFRNYGYTF
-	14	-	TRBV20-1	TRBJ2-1	TGCAGTGTCTCATGGGGCAGGGTGGGCGATGAGCAGTTCTTC	CSVSWGRVGDEQFF
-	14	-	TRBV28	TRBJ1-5	TGTGCCAGCAGACTCGGGACAAGCAATCAGCCCCAGCATTTT	CASRLGTSNQPQHF
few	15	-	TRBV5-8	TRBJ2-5	TGTGCCAGCAGCCGATATGGGCGGCTCCAAGAGACCCAGTACTTC	CASSRYGRLQETQYF
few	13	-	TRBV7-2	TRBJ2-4	TGTGCCAGCAGCTCACCCGGGACAAACATTCAGTACTTC	CASSSPGTNIQYF
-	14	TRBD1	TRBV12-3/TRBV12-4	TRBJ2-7	TGTGCCAGCAGTTCAGGGGGCCTCCTTTACGAGCAGTACTTC	CASSSGGLLYEQYF
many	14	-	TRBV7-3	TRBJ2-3	TGTGCCAGCAGCCGACCGGACTTCACAGATACGCAGTATTTT	CASSRPDFTDTQYF